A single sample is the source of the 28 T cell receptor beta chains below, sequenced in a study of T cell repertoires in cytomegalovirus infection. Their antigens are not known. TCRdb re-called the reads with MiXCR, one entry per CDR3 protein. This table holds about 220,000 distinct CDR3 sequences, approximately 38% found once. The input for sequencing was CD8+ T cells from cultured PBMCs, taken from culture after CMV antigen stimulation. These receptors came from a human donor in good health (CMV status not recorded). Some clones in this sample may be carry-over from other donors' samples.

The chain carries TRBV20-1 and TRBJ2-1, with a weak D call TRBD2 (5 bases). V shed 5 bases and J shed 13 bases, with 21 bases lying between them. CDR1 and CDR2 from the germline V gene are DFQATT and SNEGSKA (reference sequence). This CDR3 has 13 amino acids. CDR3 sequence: CSARLPVWERQFF. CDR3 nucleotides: TGCAGTGCTCGGCTCCCGGTATGGGAGAGACAGTTCTTC.

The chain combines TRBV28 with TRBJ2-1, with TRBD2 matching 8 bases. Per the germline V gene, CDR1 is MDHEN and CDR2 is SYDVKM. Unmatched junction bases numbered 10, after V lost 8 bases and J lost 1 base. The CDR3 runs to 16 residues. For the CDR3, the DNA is TGTGCCAGCCATACTCGGACTAGCTATTCCTACAATGAGCAGTTCTTC. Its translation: CASHTRTSYSYNEQFF.

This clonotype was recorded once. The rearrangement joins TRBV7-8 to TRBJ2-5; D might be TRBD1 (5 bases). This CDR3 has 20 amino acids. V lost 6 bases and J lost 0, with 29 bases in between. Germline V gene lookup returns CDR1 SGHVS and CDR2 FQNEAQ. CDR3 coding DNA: TGTGCCAGCAGTAATTATATCGGCACATCCGGCAGGGCTTACCAAGAGACCCAGTACTTC. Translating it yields CASSNYIGTSGRAYQETQYF.

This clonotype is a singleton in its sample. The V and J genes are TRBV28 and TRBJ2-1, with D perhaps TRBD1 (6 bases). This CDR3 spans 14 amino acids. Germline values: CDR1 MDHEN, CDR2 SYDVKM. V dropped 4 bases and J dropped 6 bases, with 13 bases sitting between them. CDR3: CASSWAGESNEQFF. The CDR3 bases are TGTGCCAGCAGTTGGGCAGGGGAAAGCAATGAGCAGTTCTTC.

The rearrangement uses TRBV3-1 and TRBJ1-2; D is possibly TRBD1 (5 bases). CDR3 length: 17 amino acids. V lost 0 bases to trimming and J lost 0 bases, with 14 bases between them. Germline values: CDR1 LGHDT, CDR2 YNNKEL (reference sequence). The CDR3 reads CASSQDPYRRTNYGYTF. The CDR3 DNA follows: TGTGCCAGCAGCCAAGATCCATACAGGAGAACTAACTATGGCTACACCTTC.

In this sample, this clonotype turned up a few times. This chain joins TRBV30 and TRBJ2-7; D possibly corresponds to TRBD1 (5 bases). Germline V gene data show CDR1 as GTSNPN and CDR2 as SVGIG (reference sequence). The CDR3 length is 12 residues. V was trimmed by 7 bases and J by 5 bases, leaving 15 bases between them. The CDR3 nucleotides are TGTGCCTCCGCCATTCAAGGGGACGAGCAGTACTTC. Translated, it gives CASAIQGDEQYF.

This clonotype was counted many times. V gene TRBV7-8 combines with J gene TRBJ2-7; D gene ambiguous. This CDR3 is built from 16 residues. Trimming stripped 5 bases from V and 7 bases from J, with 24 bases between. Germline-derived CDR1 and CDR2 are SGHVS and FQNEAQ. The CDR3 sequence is CASSREVRHGVLEQYF. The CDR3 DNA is TGTGCCAGCAGCAGAGAAGTGAGACACGGAGTATTGGAGCAGTACTTC. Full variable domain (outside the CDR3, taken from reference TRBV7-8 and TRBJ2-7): GAGVSQSPRYKVAKRGQDVALRCDPISGHVSLFWYQQALGQGPEFLTYFQNEAQLDKSGLPSDRFFAERPEGSVSTLKIQRTQQEDSAVYLCASSREVRHGVLEQYFGPGTRLTVT.

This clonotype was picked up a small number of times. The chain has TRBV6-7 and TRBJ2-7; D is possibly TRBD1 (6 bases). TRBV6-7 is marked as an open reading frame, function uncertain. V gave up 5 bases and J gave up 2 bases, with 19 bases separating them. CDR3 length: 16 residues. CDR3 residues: CASSQDSPPNPYEQYF. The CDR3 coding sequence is TGTGCCAGCAGTCAGGACAGCCCCCCGAACCCCTACGAGCAGTACTTC.

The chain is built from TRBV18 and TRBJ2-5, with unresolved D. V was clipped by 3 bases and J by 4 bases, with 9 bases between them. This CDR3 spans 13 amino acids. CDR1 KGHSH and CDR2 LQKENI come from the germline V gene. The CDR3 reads CASSPPLIETQYF. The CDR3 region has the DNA TGTGCCAGCTCACCGCCCCTTATAGAGACCCAGTACTTC.

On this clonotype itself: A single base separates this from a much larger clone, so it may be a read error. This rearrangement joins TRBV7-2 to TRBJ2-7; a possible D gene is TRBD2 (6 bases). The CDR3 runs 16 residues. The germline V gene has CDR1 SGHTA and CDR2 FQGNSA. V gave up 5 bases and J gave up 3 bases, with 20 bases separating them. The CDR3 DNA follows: TGTGCCAGCAGCCTCTGGGACTCTCAAGCAGGCTACGAGCAGTACTTC. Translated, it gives CASSLWDSQAGYEQYF.

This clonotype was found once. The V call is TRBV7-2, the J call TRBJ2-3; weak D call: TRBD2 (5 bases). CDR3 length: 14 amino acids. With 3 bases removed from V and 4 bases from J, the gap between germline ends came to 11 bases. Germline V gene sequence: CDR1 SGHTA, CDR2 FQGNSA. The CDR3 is CASSLRVVADTQYF. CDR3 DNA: TGTGCCAGCAGCTTGAGGGTGGTTGCAGATACGCAGTATTTT.

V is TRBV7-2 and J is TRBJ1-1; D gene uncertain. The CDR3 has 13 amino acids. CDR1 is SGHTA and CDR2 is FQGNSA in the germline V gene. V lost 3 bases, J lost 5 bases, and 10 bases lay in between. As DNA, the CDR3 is TGTGCCAGCAGCTTGGGGATTACAACTGAAGCTTTCTTT. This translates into CASSLGITTEAFF.

For the CDR3, the DNA is TGTGCCAGCAGTTACGGTGACAGGGGCCGTGCGACTGGGGCCAACGTCCTGACTTTC. As protein: CASSYGDRGRATGANVLTF. The J gene is TRBJ2-6, the V gene TRBV6-6; 8 bases fit TRBD1. Germline V gives CDR1 MNHNY, CDR2 SVGAGI (reference sequence). Trimming at V came to 2 bases and at J to 2 bases, leaving 11 bases not matched to a gene. The CDR3 contains 19 residues.

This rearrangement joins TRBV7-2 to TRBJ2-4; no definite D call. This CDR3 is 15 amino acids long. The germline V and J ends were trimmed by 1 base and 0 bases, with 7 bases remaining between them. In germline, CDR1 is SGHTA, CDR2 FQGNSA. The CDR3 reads CASSLETLAKNIQYF. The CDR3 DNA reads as TGTGCCAGCAGCTTAGAAACCCTAGCCAAAAACATTCAGTACTTC.

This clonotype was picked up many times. The CDR3 DNA follows: TGTGCCAGCAGCTTCGGTCCTAGCGGGGGTCTTTCTTTCACAGATACGCAGTATTTT. It is translated as CASSFGPSGGLSFTDTQYF. The rearrangement joins TRBV7-8 to TRBJ2-3; TRBD2 agrees at 10 bases. The CDR3 is made up of 19 amino acids. Unmatched junction bases numbered 14, after V lost 3 bases and J lost 2 bases. Germline assignment: CDR1 SGHVS and CDR2 FQNEAQ.

CDR3 residues: CASSFPGQGNRTGELFF. The CDR3 DNA follows: TGTGCCAGCAGTTTCCCGGGACAGGGTAATCGGACCGGGGAGCTGTTTTTT. The chain is built from TRBV12-3 or TRBV12-4 and TRBJ2-2; TRBD1 aligns across 9 bases. V was pared by 3 bases and J by 5 bases, with 10 bases of the junction left unmatched. CDR3 length: 17 amino acids.

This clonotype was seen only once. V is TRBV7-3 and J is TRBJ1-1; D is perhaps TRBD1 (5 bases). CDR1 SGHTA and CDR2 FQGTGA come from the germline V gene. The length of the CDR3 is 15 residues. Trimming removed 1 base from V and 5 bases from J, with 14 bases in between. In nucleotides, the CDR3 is TGTGCCAGCAGCTTAAACCCAGGGTTGGAGACTGAAGCTTTCTTT. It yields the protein CASSLNPGLETEAFF. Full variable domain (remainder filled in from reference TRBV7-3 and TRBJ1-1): GAGVSQTPSNKVTEKGKYVELRCDPISGHTALYWYRQSLGQGPEFLIYFQGTGAADDSGLPNDRFFAVRPEGSVSTLKIQRTERGDSAVYLCASSLNPGLETEAFFGQGTRLTVV.

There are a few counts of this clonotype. In DNA, the CDR3 is TGTGCCAGCAGGACCTACACTGAAGCTTTCTTT. Translation: CASRTYTEAFF. The rearrangement joins TRBV28 to TRBJ1-1; no firm D call. In germline, CDR1 is MDHEN, CDR2 SYDVKM. The length of the CDR3 is 11 residues. The V gene lost 6 bases and the J gene lost 3 bases, with 5 bases spanning the gap.

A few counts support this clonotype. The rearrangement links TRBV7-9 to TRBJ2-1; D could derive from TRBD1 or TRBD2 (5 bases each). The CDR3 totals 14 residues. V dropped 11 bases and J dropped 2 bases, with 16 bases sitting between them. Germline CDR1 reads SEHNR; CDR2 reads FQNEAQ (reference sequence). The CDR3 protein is CAGWGLGAYNEQFF. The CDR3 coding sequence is TGTGCCGGCTGGGGCCTGGGGGCCTACAATGAGCAGTTCTTC.

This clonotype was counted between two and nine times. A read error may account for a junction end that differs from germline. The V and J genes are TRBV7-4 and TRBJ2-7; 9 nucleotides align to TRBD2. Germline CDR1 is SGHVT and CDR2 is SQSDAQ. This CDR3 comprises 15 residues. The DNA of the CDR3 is TGTGCCAGCAGCCTAGCGGGACTAGGATACTACGAGCAGTACTTC. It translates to CASSLAGLGYYEQYF.

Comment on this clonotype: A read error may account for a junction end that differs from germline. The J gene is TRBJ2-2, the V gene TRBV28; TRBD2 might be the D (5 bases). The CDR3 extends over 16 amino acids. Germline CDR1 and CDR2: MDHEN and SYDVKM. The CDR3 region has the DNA TGTGCCAGCAGTTTACCCAGCGGAAGAAACACCGGGGTGCTGTTTTTT. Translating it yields CASSLPSGRNTGVLFF.

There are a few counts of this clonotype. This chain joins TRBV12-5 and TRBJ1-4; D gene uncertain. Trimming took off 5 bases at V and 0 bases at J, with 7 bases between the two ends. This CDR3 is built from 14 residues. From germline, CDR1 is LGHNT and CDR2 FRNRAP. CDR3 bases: TGTGCTAGTGGTGTATACGCAACTAATGAAAAACTGTTTTTT. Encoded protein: CASGVYATNEKLFF.

The CDR3 protein is CASSLKRESYNEQFF. CDR3 coding DNA: TGTGCCAGCAGCTTGAAGCGGGAGTCTTACAATGAGCAGTTCTTC. The chain employs TRBV5-4 and TRBJ2-1; 8 nucleotides align to TRBD2. V lost 1 base, J lost 4 bases, and 4 bases stayed unmatched. The germline CDR1 and CDR2 sequences are SGHNT and YYREEE (reference sequence). The CDR3 is 15 residues long.

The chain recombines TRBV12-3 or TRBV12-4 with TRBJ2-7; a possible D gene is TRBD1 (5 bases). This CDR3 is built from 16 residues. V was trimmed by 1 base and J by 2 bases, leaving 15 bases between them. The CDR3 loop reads CASSLGYGLRAYEQYF. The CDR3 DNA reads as TGTGCCAGCAGTTTAGGTTACGGCCTCAGGGCCTACGAGCAGTACTTC.

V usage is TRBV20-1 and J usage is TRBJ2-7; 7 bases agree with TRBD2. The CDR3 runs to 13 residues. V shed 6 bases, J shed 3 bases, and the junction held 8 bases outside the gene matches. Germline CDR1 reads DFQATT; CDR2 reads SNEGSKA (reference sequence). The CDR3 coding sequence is TGCAGTGCGAGGACTAGGGACCACTACGAGCAGTACTTC. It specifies CSARTRDHYEQYF.

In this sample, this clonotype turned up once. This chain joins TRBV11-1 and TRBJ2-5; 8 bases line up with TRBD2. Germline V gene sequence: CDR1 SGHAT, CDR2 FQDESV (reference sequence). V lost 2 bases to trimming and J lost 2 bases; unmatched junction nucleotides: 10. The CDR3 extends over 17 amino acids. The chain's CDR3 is CASSLRLPGGGQETQYF. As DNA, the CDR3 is TGTGCCAGCAGCTTAAGGCTCCCGGGGGGGGGACAAGAGACCCAGTACTTC.

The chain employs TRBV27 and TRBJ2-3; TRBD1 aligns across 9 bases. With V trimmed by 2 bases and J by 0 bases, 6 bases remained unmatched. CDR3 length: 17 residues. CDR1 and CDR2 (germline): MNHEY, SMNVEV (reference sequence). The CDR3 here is CASSLTSGTGSTDTQYF. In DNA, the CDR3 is TGTGCCAGCAGTTTAACCTCCGGGACAGGGAGCACAGATACGCAGTATTTT.

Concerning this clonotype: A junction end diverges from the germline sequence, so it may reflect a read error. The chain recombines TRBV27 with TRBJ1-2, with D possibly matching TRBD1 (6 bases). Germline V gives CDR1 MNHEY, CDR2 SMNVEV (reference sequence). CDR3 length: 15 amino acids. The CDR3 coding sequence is TGTGCCAGCAGTTCTAATCAGGGGTATAAATATGACTACTCCTTC. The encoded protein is CASSSNQGYKYDYSF.